These 3 T cell receptor beta chains were all obtained from the same sample, sequenced in a study of cytomegalovirus exposure and HLA in healthy donors. The PCR used 60 Vbeta and 13 Jbeta primers. The data were produced by immunoSEQ multiplex PCR, yet TCRdb's version contains in-frame clones alone and is incomplete. Among 150,000 to 200,000 clones listed, around 84% were seen once. The sample was PBMCs. The receptors stem from a man between 40 and 49 years old in good health and CMV-seropositive.

V gene TRBV4-1 combines with J gene TRBJ2-7, with 8 nucleotides matching TRBD2. V shed 5 bases and J 4 bases; nucleotides not matched to a gene: 10. This CDR3 has 15 residues. Germline V CDR1 and CDR2: MGHRA, YSYEKL. The CDR3, as DNA: TGCGCCAGCAGCTATATTCGGGGGGGCCAATACGAGCAGTACTTC. The encoded protein is CASSYIRGGQYEQYF.

This sequence joins TRBV4-1 and TRBJ2-1, with TRBD2 identical over 12 bases. Germline-derived CDR1 and CDR2 are MGHRA and YSYEKL. Trimming at V came to 2 bases and at J to 7 bases, leaving 3 bases not matched to a gene. This CDR3 comprises 15 residues. CDR3 residues: CASSQPGLAGNEQFF. CDR3 in DNA: TGCGCCAGCAGCCAACCGGGACTAGCGGGTAATGAGCAGTTCTTC.

In this sample, this clone turned up a few times. V is TRBV19 and J is TRBJ1-2; 8 nucleotides align to TRBD1. Trimming cost V 6 bases and J 4 bases; bases outside gene matches: 10. This CDR3 has 15 amino acids. Germline V gene data show CDR1 as LNHDA and CDR2 as SQIVND (reference sequence). The CDR3 DNA is TGTGCCAGTAGGACCCTTCAGGGGGCGGTCTATGGCTACACCTTC. Its translation: CASRTLQGAVYGYTF. Full variable domain (remainder filled in from reference TRBV19 and TRBJ1-2): DGGITQSPKYLFRKEGQNVTLSCEQNLNHDAMYWYRQDPGQGLRLIYYSQIVNDFQKGDIAEGYSVSREKKESFPLTVTSAQKNPTAFYLCASRTLQGAVYGYTFGSGTRLTVV.